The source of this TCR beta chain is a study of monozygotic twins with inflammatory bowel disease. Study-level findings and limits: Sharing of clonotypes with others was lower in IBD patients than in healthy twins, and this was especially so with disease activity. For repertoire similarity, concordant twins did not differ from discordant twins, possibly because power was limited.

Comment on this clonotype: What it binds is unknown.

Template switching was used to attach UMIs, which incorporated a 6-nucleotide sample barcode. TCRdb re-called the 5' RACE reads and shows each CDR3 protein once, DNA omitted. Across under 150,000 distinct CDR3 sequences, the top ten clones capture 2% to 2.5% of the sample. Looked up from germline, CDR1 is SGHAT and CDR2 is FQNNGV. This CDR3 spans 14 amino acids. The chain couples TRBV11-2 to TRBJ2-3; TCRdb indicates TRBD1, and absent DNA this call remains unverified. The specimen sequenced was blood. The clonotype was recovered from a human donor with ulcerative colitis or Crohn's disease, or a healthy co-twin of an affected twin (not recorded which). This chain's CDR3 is CASTRDRTTDTQYF.